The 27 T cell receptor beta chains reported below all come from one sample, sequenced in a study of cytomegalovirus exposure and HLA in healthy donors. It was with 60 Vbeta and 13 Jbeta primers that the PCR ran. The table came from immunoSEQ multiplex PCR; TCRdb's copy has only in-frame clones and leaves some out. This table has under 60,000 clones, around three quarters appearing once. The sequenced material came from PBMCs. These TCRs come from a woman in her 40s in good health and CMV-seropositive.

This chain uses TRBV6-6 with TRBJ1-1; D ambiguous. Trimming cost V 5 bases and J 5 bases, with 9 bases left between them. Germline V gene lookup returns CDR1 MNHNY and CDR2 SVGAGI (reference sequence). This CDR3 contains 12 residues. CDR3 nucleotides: TGTGCCAGCAGTCAGAGGTCTACTGAAGCTTTCTTT. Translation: CASSQRSTEAFF.

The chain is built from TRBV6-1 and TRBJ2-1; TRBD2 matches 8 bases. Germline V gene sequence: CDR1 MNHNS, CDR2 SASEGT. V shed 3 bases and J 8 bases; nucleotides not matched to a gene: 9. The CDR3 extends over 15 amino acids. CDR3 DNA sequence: TGTGCCAGCAGTGATTCGTTAGCGGGGAATTATGAGCAGTTCTTC. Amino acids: CASSDSLAGNYEQFF.

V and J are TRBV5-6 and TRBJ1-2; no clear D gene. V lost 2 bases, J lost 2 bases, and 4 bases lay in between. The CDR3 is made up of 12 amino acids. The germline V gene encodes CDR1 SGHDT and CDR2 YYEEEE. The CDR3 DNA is TGTGCCAGCAGCTTAGCAAACTATGGCTACACCTTC. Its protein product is CASSLANYGYTF.

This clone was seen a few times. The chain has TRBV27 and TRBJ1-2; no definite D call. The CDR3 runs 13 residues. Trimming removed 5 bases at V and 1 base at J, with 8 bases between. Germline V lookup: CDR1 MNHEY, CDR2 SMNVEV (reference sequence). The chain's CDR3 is CASSPYDNYGYTF. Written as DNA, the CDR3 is TGTGCCAGCAGTCCCTACGATAACTATGGCTACACCTTC.

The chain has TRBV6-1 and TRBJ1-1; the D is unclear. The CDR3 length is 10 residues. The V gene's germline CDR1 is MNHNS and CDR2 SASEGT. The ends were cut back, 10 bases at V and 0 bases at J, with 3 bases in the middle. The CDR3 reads CAIMNTEAFF. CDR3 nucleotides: TGTGCCATCATGAACACTGAAGCTTTCTTT.

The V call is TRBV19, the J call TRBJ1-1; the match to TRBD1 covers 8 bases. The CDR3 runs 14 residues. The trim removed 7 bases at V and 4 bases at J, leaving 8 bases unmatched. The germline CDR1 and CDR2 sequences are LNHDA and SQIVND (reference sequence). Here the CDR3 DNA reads TGTGCCAGTATTGCCGGACAGGGTTTCACTGAAGCTTTCTTT. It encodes CASIAGQGFTEAFF.

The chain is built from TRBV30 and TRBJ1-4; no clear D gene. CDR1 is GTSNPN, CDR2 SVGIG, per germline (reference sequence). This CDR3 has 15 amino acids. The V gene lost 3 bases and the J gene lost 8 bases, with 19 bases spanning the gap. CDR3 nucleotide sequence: TGTGCCTGGAGGATTACCGGCTACCTGGAGGAAAAACTGTTTTTT. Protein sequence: CAWRITGYLEEKLFF.

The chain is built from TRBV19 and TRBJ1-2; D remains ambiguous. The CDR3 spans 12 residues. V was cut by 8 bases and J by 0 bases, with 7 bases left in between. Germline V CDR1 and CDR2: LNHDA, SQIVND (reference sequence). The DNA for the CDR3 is TGTGCCAGTTCCCCAGCTAACTATGGCTACACCTTC. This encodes CASSPANYGYTF.

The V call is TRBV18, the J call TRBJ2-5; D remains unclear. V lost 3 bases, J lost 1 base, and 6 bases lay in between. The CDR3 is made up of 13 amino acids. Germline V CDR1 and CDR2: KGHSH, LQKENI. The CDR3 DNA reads TGTGCCAGCTCACCGGGCTCCCAAGAGACCCAGTACTTC. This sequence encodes CASSPGSQETQYF.

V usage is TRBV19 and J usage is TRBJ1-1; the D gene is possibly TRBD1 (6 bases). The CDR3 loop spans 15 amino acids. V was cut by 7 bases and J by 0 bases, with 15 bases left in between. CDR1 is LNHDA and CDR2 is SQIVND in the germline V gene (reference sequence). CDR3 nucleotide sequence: TGTGCCAGTACTCCAGGGGCGAGGATGAACACTGAAGCTTTCTTT. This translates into CASTPGARMNTEAFF.

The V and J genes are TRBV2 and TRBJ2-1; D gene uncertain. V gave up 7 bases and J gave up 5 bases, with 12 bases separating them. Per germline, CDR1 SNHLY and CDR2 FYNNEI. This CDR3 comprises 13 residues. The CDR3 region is CASILAPNNEQFF. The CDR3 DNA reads TGTGCCAGCATTTTAGCTCCTAACAATGAGCAGTTCTTC.

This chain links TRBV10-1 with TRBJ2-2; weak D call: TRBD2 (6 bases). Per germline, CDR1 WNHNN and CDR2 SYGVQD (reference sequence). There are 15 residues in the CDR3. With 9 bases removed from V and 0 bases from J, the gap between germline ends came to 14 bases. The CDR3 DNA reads TGCGCCAGGAAGATGGGGACTTCGAACACCGGGGAGCTGTTTTTT. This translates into CARKMGTSNTGELFF.

The CDR3, as DNA: TGTGCCAGCTCACCACGGGGGAGGGGCACAGATACGCAGTATTTT. It encodes CASSPRGRGTDTQYF. This sequence joins TRBV18 and TRBJ2-3; 7 nucleotides line up with TRBD2. The CDR3 has 15 residues. Per germline, CDR1 KGHSH and CDR2 LQKENI. With V trimmed by 1 base and J by 1 base, 2 bases remained unmatched.

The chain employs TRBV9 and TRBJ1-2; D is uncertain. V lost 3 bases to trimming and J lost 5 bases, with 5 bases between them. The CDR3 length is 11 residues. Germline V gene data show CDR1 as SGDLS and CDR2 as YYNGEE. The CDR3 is CASSAQYGYTF. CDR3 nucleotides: TGTGCCAGCAGCGCACAGTATGGCTACACCTTC.

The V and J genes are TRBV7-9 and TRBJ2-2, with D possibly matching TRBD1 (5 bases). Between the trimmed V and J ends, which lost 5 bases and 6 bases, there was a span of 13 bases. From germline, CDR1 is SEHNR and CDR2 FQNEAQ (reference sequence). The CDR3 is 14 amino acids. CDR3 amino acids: CASSPGALAGELFF. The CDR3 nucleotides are TGTGCCAGCAGCCCTGGGGCCTTAGCCGGGGAGCTGTTTTTT.

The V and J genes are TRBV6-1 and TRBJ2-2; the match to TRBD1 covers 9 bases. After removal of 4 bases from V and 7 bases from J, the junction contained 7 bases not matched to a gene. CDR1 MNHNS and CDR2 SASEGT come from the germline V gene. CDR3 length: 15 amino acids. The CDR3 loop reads CASSGTDRGSGELFF. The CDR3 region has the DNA TGTGCCAGCAGTGGTACCGACAGGGGGAGCGGGGAGCTGTTTTTT.

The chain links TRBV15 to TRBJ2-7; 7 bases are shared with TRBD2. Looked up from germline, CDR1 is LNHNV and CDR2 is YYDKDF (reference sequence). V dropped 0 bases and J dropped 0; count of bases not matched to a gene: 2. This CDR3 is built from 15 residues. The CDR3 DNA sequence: TGTGCCACCAGCAGAGAAGGCGGGAGCTCCTACGAGCAGTACTTC. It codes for CATSREGGSSYEQYF.

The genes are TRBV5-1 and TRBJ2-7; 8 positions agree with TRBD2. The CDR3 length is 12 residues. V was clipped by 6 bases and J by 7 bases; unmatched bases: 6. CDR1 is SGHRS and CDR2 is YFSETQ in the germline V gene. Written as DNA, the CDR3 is TGCGCCAGCATCGGGGGGGCCGGAGAGCAGTACTTC. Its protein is CASIGGAGEQYF. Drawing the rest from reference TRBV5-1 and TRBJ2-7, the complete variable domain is KAGVTQTPRYLIKTRGQQVTLSCSPISGHRSVSWYQQTPGQGLQFLFEYFSETQRNKGNFPGRFSGRQFSNSRSEMNVSTLELGDSALYLCASIGGAGEQYFGPGTRLTVT.

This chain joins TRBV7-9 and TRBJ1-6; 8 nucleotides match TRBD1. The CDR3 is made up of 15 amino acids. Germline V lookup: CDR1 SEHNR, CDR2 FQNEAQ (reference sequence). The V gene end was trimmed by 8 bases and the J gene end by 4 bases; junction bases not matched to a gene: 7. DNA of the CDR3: TGTGCCAGCGCCATACAGGGGGATTATAATTCACCCCTCCACTTT. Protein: CASAIQGDYNSPLHF. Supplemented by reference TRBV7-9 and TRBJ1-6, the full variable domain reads DTGVSQNPRHKITKRGQNVTFRCDPISEHNRLYWYRQTLGQGPEFLTYFQNEAQLEKSRLLSDRFSAERPKGSFSTLEIQRTEQGDSAMYLCASAIQGDYNSPLHFGNGTRLTVT.

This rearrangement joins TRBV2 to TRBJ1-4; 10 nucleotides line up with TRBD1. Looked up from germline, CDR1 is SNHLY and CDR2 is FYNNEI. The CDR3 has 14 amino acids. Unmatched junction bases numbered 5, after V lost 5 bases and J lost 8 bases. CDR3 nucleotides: TGTGCCAGCAGTTTGGGGGACAGGGGCGAAAAACTGTTTTTT. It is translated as CASSLGDRGEKLFF.

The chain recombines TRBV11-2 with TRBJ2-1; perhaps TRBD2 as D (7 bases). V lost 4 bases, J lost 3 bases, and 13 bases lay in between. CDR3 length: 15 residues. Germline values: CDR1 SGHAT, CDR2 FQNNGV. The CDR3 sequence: CASSWGGHYYNEQFF. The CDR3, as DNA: TGTGCCAGCAGCTGGGGGGGCCACTACTACAATGAGCAGTTCTTC.

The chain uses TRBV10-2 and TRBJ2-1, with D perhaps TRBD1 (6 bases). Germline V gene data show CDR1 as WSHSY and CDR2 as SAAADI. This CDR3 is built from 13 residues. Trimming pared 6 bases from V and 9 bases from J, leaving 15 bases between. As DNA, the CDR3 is TGCGCCAGCAGCTTTAAACAGGGTTCTGAGCAGTTCTTC. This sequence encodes CASSFKQGSEQFF.

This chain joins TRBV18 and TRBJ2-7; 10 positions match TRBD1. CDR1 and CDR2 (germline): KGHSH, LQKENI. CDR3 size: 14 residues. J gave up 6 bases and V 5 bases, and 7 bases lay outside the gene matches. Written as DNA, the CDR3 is TGTGCCAGCTCATTCGGGACAGGGGAGGCCGAGCAGTACTTC. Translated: CASSFGTGEAEQYF.

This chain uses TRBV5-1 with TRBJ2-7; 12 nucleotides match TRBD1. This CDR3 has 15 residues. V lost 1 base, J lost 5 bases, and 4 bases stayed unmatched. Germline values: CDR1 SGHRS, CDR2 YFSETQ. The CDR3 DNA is TGCGCCAGCAGCTTGCCGGGACAGGGGGCCCACGAGCAGTACTTC. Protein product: CASSLPGQGAHEQYF.

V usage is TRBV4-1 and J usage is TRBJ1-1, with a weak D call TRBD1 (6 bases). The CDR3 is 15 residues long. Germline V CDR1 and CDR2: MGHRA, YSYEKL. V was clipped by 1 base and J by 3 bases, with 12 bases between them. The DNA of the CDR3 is TGCGCCAGCAGCCAAGGCCAGGGGCGGGACACTGAAGCTTTCTTT. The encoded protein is CASSQGQGRDTEAFF.

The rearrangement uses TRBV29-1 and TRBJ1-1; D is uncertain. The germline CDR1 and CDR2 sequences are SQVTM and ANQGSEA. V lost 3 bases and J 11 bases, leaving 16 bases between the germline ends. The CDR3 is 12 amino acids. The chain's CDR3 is CSVDLKHVRAFF. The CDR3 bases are TGCAGCGTTGATTTGAAGCACGTCAGGGCTTTCTTT.

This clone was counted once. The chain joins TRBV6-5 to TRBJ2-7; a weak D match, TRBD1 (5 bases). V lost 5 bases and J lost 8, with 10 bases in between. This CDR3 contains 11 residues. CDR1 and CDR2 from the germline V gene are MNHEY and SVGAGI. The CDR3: CASSDDRKQYF. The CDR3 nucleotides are TGTGCCAGCAGTGACGACAGAAAGCAGTACTTC.